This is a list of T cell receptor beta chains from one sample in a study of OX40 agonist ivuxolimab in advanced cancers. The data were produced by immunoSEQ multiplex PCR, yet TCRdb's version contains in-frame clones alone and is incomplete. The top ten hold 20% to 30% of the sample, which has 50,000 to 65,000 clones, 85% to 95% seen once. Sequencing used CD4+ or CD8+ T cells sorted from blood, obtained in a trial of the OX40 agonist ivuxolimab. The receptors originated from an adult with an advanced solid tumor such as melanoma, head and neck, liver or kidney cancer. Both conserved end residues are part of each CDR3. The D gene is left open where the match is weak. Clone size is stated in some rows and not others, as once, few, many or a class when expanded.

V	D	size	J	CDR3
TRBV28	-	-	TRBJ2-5	CASSFRPGQQETQYF
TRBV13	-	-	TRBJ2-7	CASSLTGHGLEQYF
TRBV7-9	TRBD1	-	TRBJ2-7	CASRPTGTGFGEQYF
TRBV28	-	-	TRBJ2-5	CASSRRLGETQYF
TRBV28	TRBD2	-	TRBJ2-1	CASIHPGTSVDNEQFF
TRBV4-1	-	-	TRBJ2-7	CASSQRLAEQPYEQYF
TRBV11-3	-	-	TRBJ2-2	CASSLGAEINTGELFF
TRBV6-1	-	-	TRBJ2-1	CASSGSLRGSSYNEQFF
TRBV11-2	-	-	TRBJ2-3	CASSSKSRAATDTQYF
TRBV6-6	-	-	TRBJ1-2	CASSYGGWTNYGYTF
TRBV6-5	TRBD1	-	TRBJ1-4	CASSSGQVAEKLFF
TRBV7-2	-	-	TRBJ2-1	CASSSRPGNNEQFF
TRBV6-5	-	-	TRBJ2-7	CASSYFSGYEQYF
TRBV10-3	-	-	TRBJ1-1	CAISDRVRNTEAFF
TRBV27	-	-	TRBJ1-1	CASSPRGGGAEAFF
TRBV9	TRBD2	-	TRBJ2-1	CASSGTGTSGRPEQFF
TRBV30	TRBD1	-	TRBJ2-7	CAWDLTGESYEQYF
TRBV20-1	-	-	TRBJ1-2	CSARWGSFYTF
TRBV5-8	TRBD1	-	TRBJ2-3	CASSRQGRGTDTQYF
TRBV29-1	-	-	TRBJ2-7	CSVEGSSYEQYF
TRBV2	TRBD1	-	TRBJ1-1	CASSETGQANTEAFF
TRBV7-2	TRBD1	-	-	CASSLAPGQGRDEQYF
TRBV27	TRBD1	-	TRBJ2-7	CAIKGAASSYEQYF
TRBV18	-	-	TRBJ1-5	CASSPPGQPQHF
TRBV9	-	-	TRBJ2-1	CASSAYGENEQFF
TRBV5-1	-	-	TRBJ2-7	CASSRDWSYEQYF
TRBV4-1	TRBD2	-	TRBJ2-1	CASSQAPGGIYNEQFF
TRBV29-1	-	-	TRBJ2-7	CSVEGSAGPTYEQYF
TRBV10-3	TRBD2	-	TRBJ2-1	CAIRKTSGEQFF
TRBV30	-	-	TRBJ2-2	CAWSSGTGELFF
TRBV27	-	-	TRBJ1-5	CASSLSGNLGNQPQHF
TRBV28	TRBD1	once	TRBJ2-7	CASSLLSGQGGEQYF
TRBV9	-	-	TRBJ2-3	CASSARGTFTDTQYF
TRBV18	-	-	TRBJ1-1	CASSPLAESLPEAFF
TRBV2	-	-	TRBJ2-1	CASSEWKELYNEQFF
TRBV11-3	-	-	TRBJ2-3	CASTPGMADTQYF